This entry lists 3 T cell receptor beta chains sequenced from one sample in a study of T cell responses to AZD1222 COVID-19 vaccine. Repertoires were generated with immunoSEQ multiplex PCR, while TCRdb's copy carries only in-frame clones and drops some. The sample contains roughly 100,000 clones, around 91% of which appear only once. The sample consisted of peripheral blood, taken on day 0 of AZD1222 vaccination. Source of these receptors: an adult in good health.

V and J are TRBV9 and TRBJ1-2; D is uncertain. Germline CDR1 and CDR2: SGDLS and YYNGEE. The CDR3 sequence is 17 residues long. V was shortened by 3 bases and J by 4 bases, with 22 bases between the two germline ends. CDR3 DNA sequence: TGTGCCAGCAGCGACCCTAGGGCACCCCGGCGGATCTATGGCTACACCTTC. This translates into CASSDPRAPRRIYGYTF.

The DNA of the CDR3 is TGTGCCAGCAGCGGCCCGGACAGGGTTGAAAAACTGTTTTTT. This codes for CASSGPDRVEKLFF. The chain is built from TRBV7-2 and TRBJ1-4, with TRBD1 matching over 8 bases. The J segment lost 7 bases and the V segment lost 5 bases, leaving 6 bases of the junction unmatched. Germline values: CDR1 SGHTA, CDR2 FQGNSA. CDR3 length: 14 residues.

A note on this clone: The sample has other DNA sequences that encode this CDR3 too. V usage is TRBV7-3 and J usage is TRBJ1-6, with D possibly being TRBD1 (5 bases). The germline V and J ends were trimmed by 2 bases and 4 bases, with 9 bases remaining between them. This CDR3 region has 15 residues. From germline, CDR1 is SGHTA and CDR2 FQGTGA. In DNA form, the CDR3 reads TGTGCCAGCAGCTTATCCGGGGGTTATAATTCACCCCTCCACTTT. As protein: CASSLSGGYNSPLHF.